The entry below describes one T cell receptor beta chain. Its target is unknown. The TCR beta libraries were generated through quantitative 5'-RACE incorporating molecular barcodes. TCRdb ran MiXCR on the 5' RACE reads and lists one entry per CDR3 protein. The table has about 480,000 distinct CDR3 sequences, roughly 18% seen once. This sample is drawn from a study of CD8 T cells in ankylosing spondylitis. Whole-study results and caveats: For ankylosing spondylitis blood, a TCR beta motif of about 8 highly homologous variants appeared characteristic. Disease-linked clones had a CD8+ phenotype and relatively low frequency in peripheral blood.

With 0 bases clipped from V and 1 base from J, the junction kept 5 bases outside the gene matches. The germline V gene encodes CDR1 SGDLS and CDR2 YYNGEE. The CDR3 is 19 residues long. This chain joins TRBV9 and TRBJ2-1; 15 bases fit TRBD2. The receptor was isolated from a male donor with ankylosing spondylitis. Sequenced sample: blood, either unsorted or a sorted T cell fraction (not recorded which). The CDR3 reads CASSVERTSGRGSYNEQFF. The DNA of the CDR3 is TGTGCCAGCAGCGTAGAAAGGACTAGCGGGAGGGGTTCCTACAATGAGCAGTTCTTC.